The rows below give T cell receptor beta chains drawn from one sample of a study of control samples from healthy donors and cancer patients. This table comes from immunoSEQ multiplex PCR, and its TCRdb copy is limited to in-frame clones, with some not included. Of approximately 110,000 clones listed, about nine tenths are singletons. Sequencing used blood. These receptors came from a human donor in good health. The donor label of this sample is uncertain. Each CDR3 is given with its conserved first and last residue. D genes are given only for firm matches. Expanded clones are given a class, and other clones once, few, many or no size at all.

d_call j_call clone_size v_call cdr3_nt cdr3_aa
TRBD2 TRBJ2-3 NA TRBV6-1 TGTGCCAGCAGTGAAACGTCGGGGGGGGTAGATACGCAGTATTTT CASSETSGGVDTQYF
TRBD1 TRBJ1-2 NA TRBV28 TGTGCCAGCAACCCGGGACAGGGTTTTAACTATGGCTACACCTTC CASNPGQGFNYGYTF
NA TRBJ1-4 NA TRBV5-1 TGCGCCAGCAGCTTGGGGTCAACTAATGAAAAACTGTTTTTT CASSLGSTNEKLFF
NA TRBJ2-2 NA TRBV19 TGTGCCAGTAGTATCCCAGGGCCCTCGAGCACCGGGGAGCTGTTTTTT CASSIPGPSSTGELFF
NA TRBJ2-5 NA TRBV3-1/TRBV3-2 TGTGCCAGCAGCCAAATGGCAAAAGAGACCCAGTACTTC CASSQMAKETQYF
NA TRBJ2-1 NA TRBV6-5 TGTGCCACCAAAGGGCAGAACTCCTACAATGAGCAGTTCTTC CATKGQNSYNEQFF
NA TRBJ1-5 NA TRBV12-3/TRBV12-4 TGTGCCAGCACCCAAACTAGCAATCAGCCCCAGCATTTT CASTQTSNQPQHF
NA TRBJ1-2 NA TRBV4-3 TGCGCCAGCAGCCAAGCTGAGGCCTCTAACTATGGCTACACCTTC CASSQAEASNYGYTF
NA TRBJ2-6 NA TRBV24-1 TGTGCCACCAGTGACCCCCCGGCCAACGTCCTGACTTTC CATSDPPANVLTF
NA TRBJ1-4 NA TRBV27 TGTGCCAGCAGCGTACAGGGTTCTGAAAAACTGTTTTTT CASSVQGSEKLFF
NA TRBJ2-5 NA TRBV9 TGTGCCAGCAGCGTAGCAGCGGCCCAAGAGACCCAGTACTTC CASSVAAAQETQYF
TRBD2 TRBJ2-3 NA TRBV6-4 TGTGCCAGCAGTGACTTGACTAGCGGGGGCACAGATACGCAGTATTTT CASSDLTSGGTDTQYF
TRBD2 TRBJ2-1 NA TRBV19 TGTGCCAGTAGGCGGGGGTATGTGGGCAATGAGCAGTTCTTC CASRRGYVGNEQFF
TRBD2 TRBJ2-3 NA TRBV2 TGTGCCAGCGGGACTAGCGGGGGGCACACAGATACGCAGTATTTT CASGTSGGHTDTQYF
NA TRBJ2-4 NA TRBV3-1/TRBV3-2 TGTGCCAGCACCAAGGGGGAGGCCAAAAACATTCAGTACTTC CASTKGEAKNIQYF
NA TRBJ1-3 NA TRBV24-1 TGTGCCACCAGTGGGGGAGGAAACACCATATATTTT CATSGGGNTIYF
TRBD2 TRBJ2-1 NA TRBV6-5 TGTGCCAGCAGTTACTCGCTAGCGGGGGGGCAGGAGGAGCAGTTCTTC CASSYSLAGGQEEQFF
TRBD1 TRBJ2-7 NA TRBV5-4 TGTGCCAGCAGCTTGGCAGGACAGGGGGCTTACGAGCAGTACTTC CASSLAGQGAYEQYF
TRBD1 TRBJ2-5 NA TRBV19 TGTGCCAGTAGGCGGGGACAGGGTGGAGAGACCCAGTACTTC CASRRGQGGETQYF
TRBD1 TRBJ1-2 once TRBV3-1/TRBV3-2 TGTGCCAGCAGCCGGCAGGGGGATGGCTACACCTTC CASSRQGDGYTF
NA TRBJ2-1 NA TRBV6-2/TRBV6-3 TGTGCCAGCAGTTACGCGAGGAGGCTGTCCTACAATGAGCAGTTCTTC CASSYARRLSYNEQFF
NA TRBJ1-2 NA TRBV11-2 TGTGCCAGCAGCCTCAACCGCGGCTATGGCTACACCTTC CASSLNRGYGYTF
NA TRBJ1-6 NA TRBV4-2 TGTGCCAGCAGCCAAGACGACGGGGGAAGTTCACCCCTCCACTTT CASSQDDGGSSPLHF
TRBD1 TRBJ1-5 NA TRBV5-5 TGTGCCAGCAGCTTGGATCAGGGGGCAGGACAGCCCCAGCATTTT CASSLDQGAGQPQHF
NA TRBJ1-1 NA TRBV19 TGTGCCAGTAGTATTGGGCAGAAAACTGAAGCTTTCTTT CASSIGQKTEAFF
NA TRBJ1-4 NA TRBV7-2 TGTGCCAGCAGCTTAGTGGGTCCGGGGACTAATGAAAAACTGTTTTTT CASSLVGPGTNEKLFF
NA TRBJ2-3 once TRBV7-8 TGTGCCAGCAGCTCTATCCAGGTAACAGATACGCAGTATTTT CASSSIQVTDTQYF
NA TRBJ2-2 NA TRBV7-8 TGTGCCGCGGGTCGGGACACCGGGAAGCTGTTTTTT CAAGRDTGKLFF
NA TRBJ1-6 once TRBV4-1 TGCGCCAGCAGCCAAGATGATGGTCCGGCACCCCTCCACTTT CASSQDDGPAPLHF
NA TRBJ2-1 NA TRBV27 TGTGCCAGCAGTTTAGAGGGCTGGTTGGGCAATGAGCAGTTCTTC CASSLEGWLGNEQFF